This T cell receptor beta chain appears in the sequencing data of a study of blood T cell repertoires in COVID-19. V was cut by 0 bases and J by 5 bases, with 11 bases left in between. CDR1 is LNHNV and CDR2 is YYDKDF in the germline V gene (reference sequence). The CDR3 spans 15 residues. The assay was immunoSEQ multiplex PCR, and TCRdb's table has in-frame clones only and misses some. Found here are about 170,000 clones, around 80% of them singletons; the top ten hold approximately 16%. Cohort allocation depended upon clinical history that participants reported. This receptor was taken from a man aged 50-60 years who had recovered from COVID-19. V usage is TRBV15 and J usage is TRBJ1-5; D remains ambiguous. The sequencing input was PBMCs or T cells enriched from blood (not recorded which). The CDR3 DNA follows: TGTGCCACCAGCAGAGATCGGGGAACTCATCAGCCCCAGCATTTT. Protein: CATSRDRGTHQPQHF.